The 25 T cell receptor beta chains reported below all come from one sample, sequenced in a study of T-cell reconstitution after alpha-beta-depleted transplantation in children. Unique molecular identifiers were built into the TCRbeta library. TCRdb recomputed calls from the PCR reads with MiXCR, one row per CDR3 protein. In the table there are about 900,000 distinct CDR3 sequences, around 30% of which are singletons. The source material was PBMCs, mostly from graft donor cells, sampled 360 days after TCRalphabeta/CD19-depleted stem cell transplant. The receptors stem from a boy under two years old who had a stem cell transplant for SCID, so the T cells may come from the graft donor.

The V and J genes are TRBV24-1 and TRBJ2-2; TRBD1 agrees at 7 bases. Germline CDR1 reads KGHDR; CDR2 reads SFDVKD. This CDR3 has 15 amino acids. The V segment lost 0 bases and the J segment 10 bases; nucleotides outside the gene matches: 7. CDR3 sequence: CATSDLNRGRVELFF. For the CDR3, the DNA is TGTGCCACCAGTGATTTGAACAGGGGTCGTGTGGAGCTGTTTTTT.

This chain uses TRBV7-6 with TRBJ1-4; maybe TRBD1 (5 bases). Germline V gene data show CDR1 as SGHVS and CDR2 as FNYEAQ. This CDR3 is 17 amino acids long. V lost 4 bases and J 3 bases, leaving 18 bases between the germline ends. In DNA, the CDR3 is TGTGCCAGCAGCTCCCGGGCCCTCGGGGGAGCTAATGAAAAACTGTTTTTT. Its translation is CASSSRALGGANEKLFF.

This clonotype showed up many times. CDR3 protein: CASSLETGPYNEQFF. CDR3 coding DNA: TGCGCCAGCAGCTTGGAGACAGGGCCCTACAATGAGCAGTTCTTC. This chain connects TRBV5-1 to TRBJ2-1, with 7 bases fitting TRBD1. V was clipped by 0 bases and J by 2 bases; unmatched bases: 2. The CDR3 loop spans 15 amino acids. Germline V gene sequence: CDR1 SGHRS, CDR2 YFSETQ.

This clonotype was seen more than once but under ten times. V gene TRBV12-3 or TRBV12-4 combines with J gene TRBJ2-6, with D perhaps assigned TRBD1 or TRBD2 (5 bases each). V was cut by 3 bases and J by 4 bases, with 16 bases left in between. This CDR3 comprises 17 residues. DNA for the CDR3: TGTGCCAGCAGTTTTCGGCAGGGAGCATCCGGGGCCAACGTCCTGACTTTC. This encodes CASSFRQGASGANVLTF.

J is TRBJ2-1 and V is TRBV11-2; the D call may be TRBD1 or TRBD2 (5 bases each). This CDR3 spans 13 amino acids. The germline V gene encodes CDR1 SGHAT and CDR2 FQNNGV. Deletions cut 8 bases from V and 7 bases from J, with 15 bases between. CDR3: CASSRDGLNEQFF. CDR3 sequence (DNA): TGTGCCAGCTCTAGGGACGGCTTGAATGAGCAGTTCTTC. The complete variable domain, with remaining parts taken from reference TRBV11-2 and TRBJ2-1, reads EAGVAQSPRYKIIEKRQSVAFWCNPISGHATLYWYQQILGQGPKLLIQFQNNGVVDDSQLPKDRFSAERLKGVDSTLKIQPAKLEDSAVYLCASSRDGLNEQFFGPGTRLTVL.

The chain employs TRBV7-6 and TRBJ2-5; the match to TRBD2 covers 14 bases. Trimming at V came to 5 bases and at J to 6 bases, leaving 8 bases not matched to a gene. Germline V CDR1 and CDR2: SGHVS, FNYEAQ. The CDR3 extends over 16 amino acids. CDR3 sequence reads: CASSTSGTSGGKTQYF. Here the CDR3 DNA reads TGTGCCAGCAGCACCTCCGGGACTAGCGGGGGAAAGACCCAGTACTTC.

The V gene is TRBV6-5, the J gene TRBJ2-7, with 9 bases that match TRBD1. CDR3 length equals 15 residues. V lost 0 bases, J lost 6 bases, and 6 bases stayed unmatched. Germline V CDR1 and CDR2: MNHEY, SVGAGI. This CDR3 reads CASSYSGQGIREQYF. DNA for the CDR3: TGTGCCAGCAGTTACTCAGGACAGGGGATTCGCGAGCAGTACTTC.

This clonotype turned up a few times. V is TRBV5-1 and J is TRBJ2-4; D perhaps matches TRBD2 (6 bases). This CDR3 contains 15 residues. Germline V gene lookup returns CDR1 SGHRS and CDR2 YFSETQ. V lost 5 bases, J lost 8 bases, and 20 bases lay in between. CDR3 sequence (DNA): TGCGCCAGCAGTTCGCACTCAAGTGGGAGGTACATTCAGTACTTC. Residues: CASSSHSSGRYIQYF. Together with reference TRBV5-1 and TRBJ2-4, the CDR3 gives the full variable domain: KAGVTQTPRYLIKTRGQQVTLSCSPISGHRSVSWYQQTPGQGLQFLFEYFSETQRNKGNFPGRFSGRQFSNSRSEMNVSTLELGDSALYLCASSSHSSGRYIQYFGAGTRLSVL.

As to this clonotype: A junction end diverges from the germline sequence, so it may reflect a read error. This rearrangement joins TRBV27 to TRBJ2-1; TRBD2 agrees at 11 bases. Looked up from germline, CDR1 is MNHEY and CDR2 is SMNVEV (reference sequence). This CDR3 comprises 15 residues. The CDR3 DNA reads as TGTGCCAGCAGTTACGGACTAGCGGGCCCCAATGAGGAGTTCTTC. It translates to CASSYGLAGPNEEFF.

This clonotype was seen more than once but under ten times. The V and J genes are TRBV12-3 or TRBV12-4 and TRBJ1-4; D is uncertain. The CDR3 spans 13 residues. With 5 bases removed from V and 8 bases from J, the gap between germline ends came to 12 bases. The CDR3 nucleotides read TGTGCCAGCAGTAGGGTCCGCCGCGAAAAACTGTTTTTT. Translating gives CASSRVRREKLFF.

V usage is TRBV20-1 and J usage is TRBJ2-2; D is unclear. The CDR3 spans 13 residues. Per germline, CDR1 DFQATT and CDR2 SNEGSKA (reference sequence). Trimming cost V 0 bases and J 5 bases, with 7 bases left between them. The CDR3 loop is CSARDSPTGELFF. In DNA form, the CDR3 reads TGCAGTGCTAGAGATTCGCCGACCGGGGAGCTGTTTTTT.

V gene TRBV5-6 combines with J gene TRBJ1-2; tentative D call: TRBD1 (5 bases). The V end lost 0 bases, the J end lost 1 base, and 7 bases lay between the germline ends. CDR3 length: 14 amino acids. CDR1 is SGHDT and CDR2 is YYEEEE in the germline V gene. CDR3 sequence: CASSLDRFNYGYTF. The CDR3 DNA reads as TGTGCCAGCAGCTTGGACAGGTTTAACTATGGCTACACCTTC.

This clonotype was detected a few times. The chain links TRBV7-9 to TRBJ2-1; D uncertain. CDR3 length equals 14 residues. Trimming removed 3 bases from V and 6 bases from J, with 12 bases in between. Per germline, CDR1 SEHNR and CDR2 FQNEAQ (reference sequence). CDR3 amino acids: CASSFPGFSNEQFF. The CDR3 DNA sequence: TGTGCCAGCAGCTTCCCCGGGTTCAGCAATGAGCAGTTCTTC.

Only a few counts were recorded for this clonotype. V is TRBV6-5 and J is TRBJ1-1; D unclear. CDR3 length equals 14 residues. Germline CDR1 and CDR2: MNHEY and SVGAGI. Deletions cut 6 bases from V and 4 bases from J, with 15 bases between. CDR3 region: CASRYRMVGTEAFF. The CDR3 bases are TGTGCCAGCAGATACCGGATGGTGGGCACTGAAGCTTTCTTT.

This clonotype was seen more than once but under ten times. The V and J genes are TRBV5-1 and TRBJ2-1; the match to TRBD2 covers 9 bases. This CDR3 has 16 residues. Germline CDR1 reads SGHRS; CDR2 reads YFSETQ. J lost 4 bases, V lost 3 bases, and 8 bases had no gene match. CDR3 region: CASSWALAGRYNEQFF. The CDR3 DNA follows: TGCGCCAGCAGCTGGGCCCTAGCGGGGAGGTACAATGAGCAGTTCTTC. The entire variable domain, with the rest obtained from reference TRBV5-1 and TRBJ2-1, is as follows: KAGVTQTPRYLIKTRGQQVTLSCSPISGHRSVSWYQQTPGQGLQFLFEYFSETQRNKGNFPGRFSGRQFSNSRSEMNVSTLELGDSALYLCASSWALAGRYNEQFFGPGTRLTVL.

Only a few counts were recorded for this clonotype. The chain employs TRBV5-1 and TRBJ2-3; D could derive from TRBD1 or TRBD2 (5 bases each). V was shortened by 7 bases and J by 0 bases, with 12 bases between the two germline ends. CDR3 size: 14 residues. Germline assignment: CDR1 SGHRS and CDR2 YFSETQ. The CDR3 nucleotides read TGCGCCAGCCGACGGGGCTCTAGCACAGATACGCAGTATTTT. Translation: CASRRGSSTDTQYF.

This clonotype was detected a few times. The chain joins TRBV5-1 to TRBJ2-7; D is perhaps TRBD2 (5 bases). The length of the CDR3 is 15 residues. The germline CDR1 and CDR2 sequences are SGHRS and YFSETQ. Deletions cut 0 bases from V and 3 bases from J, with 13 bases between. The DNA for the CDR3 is TGCGCCAGCAGCTTGGAGAGGGATTCTTACTACGAGCAGTACTTC. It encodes CASSLERDSYYEQYF. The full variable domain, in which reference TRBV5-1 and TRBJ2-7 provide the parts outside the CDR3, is KAGVTQTPRYLIKTRGQQVTLSCSPISGHRSVSWYQQTPGQGLQFLFEYFSETQRNKGNFPGRFSGRQFSNSRSEMNVSTLELGDSALYLCASSLERDSYYEQYFGPGTRLTVT.

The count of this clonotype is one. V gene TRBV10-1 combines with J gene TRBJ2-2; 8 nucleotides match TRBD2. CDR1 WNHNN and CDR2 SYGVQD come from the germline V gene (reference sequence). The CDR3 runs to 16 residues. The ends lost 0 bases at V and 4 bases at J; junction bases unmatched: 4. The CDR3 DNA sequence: TGCGCCAGCAGTGAGTCGAAGCGGGGGATCACCGGGGAGCTGTTTTTT. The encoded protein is CASSESKRGITGELFF.

CDR3 sequence reads: CASLTGTGQETQYF. As DNA, the CDR3 is TGTGCCAGCCTCACCGGGACAGGGCAAGAGACCCAGTACTTC. V gene TRBV2 combines with J gene TRBJ2-5; 9 bases line up with TRBD1. The CDR3 runs 14 residues. Trimming at V came to 8 bases and at J to 2 bases, leaving 6 bases not matched to a gene. From germline, CDR1 is SNHLY and CDR2 FYNNEI. The full variable domain, completed using reference TRBV2 and TRBJ2-5, is EPEVTQTPSHQVTQMGQEVILRCVPISNHLYFYWYRQILGQKVEFLVSFYNNEISEKSEIFDDQFSVERPDGSNFTLKIRSTKLEDSAMYFCASLTGTGQETQYFGPGTRLLVL.

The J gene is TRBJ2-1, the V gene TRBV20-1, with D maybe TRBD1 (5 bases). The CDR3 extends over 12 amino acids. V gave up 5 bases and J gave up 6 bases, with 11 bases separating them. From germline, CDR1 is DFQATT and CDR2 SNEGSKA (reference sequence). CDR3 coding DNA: TGCAGTGCTCGTGGACACACCAATGAGCAGTTCTTC. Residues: CSARGHTNEQFF.

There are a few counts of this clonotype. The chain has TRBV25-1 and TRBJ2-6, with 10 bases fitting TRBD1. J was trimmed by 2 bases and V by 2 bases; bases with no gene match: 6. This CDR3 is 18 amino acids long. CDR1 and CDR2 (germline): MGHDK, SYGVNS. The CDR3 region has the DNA TGTGCCAGCAGTGAAGGGGGGACAGGGGTCGCTGGGGCCAACGTCCTGACTTTC. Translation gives CASSEGGTGVAGANVLTF.

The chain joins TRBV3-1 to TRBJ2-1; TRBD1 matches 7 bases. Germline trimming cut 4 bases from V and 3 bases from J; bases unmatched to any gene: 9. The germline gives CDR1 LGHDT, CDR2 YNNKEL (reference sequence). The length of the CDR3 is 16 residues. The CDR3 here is CASSPSSRGSYNEQFF. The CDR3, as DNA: TGTGCCAGCAGCCCCTCCAGCAGGGGGAGCTACAATGAGCAGTTCTTC.

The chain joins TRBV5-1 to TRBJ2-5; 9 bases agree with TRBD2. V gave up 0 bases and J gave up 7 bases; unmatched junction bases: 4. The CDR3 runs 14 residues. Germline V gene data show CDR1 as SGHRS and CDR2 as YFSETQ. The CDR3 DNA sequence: TGCGCCAGCAGCTTGGATCCTAGCGGGGCGACCCAGTACTTC. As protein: CASSLDPSGATQYF.

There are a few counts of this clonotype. In DNA form, the CDR3 reads TGTGCCAGCAGCAACGTCAAACACGGCTCGGGGGGTGAGACCCAGTACTTC. The encoded protein is CASSNVKHGSGGETQYF. V gene TRBV3-1 combines with J gene TRBJ2-5; 7 positions match TRBD2. Germline V gives CDR1 LGHDT, CDR2 YNNKEL (reference sequence). The CDR3 consists of 17 residues. V gave up 5 bases and J gave up 5 bases; unmatched junction bases: 17.

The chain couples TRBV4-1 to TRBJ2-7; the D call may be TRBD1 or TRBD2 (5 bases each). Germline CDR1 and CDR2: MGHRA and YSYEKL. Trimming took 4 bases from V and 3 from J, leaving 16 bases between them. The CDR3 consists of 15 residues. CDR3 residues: CASSRNQGGSYEQYF. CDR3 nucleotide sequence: TGCGCCAGCAGCCGAAACCAGGGTGGGAGCTACGAGCAGTACTTC.